The source of this T cell receptor beta chain is a study of neurological immune-mediated disorders. This clonotype was recorded at least ten times. By 5'RACE with 10-nucleotide random UMIs, the cDNA was made. TCRdb recomputed calls from the 5' RACE reads with MiXCR, one row per CDR3 protein. The sample has roughly 15,000 distinct CDR3 sequences, 3% to 4.5% seen once; the top ten hold just over 20%. Trimming took 3 bases from V and 1 from J; bases not matched to a gene: 5. The CDR3 totals 14 residues. Germline V lookup: CDR1 DFQATT, CDR2 SNEGSKA (reference sequence). The receptor comes from a woman aged 35 to 49 in good health. This sequence joins TRBV20-1 and TRBJ1-2; 7 positions match TRBD1. The sequencing sample was made of CD8+ T cells from blood. The CDR3: CSASGDSNNYGYTF. The CDR3 nucleotides are TGCAGTGCTAGTGGGGACAGTAATAACTATGGCTACACCTTC.